This TCR beta chain was sequenced for a study of T-cell memory formation after mild COVID-19. Background on the study: TCR clustering was largely donor specific. Whole-study findings and limits: Confirmation of SARS-CoV-2 specificity was lacking for second-wave clones peaking day 37. Among contracting clones, CD4+ were mainly CM/EM and CD8+ enriched in EMRA.

TCRalpha and TCRbeta libraries used 5'RACE with constant-segment primers and UMIs. TCRdb used MiXCR to reprocess the 5' RACE reads, holding one entry per CDR3 protein. The sample gives roughly 560,000 distinct CDR3 sequences, around 21% of which show up once; roughly an eighth is in the top ten. Trimming left V 0 bases short and J 4 bases short, with 10 bases between. Germline loops: CDR1 DFQATT, CDR2 SNEGSKA (reference sequence). CDR3 size: 14 residues. For this clonotype: Its antigen is not identified.

This chain connects TRBV20-1 to TRBJ1-3, with D unresolved. The clonotype originates from an adult woman who had mild COVID-19 (a few samples of this study predate the infection). Cell type and time point are not known. Sequenced material: PBMCs or a T cell subset sorted from them (not recorded which). The CDR3 spells CSARDKGTGNTIYF. In nucleotides, the CDR3 is TGCAGTGCTAGAGACAAGGGAACGGGAAACACCATATATTTT.